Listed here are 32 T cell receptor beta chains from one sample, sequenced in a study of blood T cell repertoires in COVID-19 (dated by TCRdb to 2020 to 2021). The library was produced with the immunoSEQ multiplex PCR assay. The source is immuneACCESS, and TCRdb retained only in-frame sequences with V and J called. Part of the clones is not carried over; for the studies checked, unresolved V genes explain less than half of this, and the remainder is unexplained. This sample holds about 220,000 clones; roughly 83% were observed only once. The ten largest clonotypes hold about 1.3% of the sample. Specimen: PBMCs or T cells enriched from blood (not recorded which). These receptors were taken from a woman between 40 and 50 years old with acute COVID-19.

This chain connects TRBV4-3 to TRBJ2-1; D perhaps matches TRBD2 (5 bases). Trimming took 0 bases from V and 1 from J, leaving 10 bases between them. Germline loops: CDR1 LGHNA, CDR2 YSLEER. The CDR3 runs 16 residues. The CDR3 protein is CASSQDSGGSYNEQFF. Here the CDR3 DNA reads TGCGCCAGCAGCCAAGATAGTGGCGGGTCCTACAATGAGCAGTTCTTC.

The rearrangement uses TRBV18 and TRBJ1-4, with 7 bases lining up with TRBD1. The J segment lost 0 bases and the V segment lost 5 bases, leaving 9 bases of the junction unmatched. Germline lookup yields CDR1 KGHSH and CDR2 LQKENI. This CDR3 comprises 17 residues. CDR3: CASSYGTAFSTNEKLFF. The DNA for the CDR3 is TGTGCCAGCTCATACGGGACAGCCTTTTCAACTAATGAAAAACTGTTTTTT. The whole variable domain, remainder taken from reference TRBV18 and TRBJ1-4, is NAGVMQNPRHLVRRRGQEARLRCSPMKGHSHVYWYRQLPEEGLKFMVYLQKENIIDESGMPKERFSAEFPKEGPSILRIQQVVRGDSAAYFCASSYGTAFSTNEKLFFGSGTQLSVL.

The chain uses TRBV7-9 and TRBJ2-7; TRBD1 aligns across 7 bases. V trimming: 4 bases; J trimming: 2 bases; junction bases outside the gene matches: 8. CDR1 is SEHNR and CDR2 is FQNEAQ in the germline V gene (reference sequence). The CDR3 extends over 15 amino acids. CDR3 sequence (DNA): TGTGCCAGCAGCTATCGGGACAGTTACGCCTACGAGCAGTACTTC. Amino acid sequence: CASSYRDSYAYEQYF.

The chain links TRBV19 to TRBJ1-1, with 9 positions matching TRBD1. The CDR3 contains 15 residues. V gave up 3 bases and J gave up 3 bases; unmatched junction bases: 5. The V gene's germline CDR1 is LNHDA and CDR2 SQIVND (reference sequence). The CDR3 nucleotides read TGTGCCAGTAGTATCGCCGGGACAGGGTACACTGAAGCTTTCTTT. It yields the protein CASSIAGTGYTEAFF. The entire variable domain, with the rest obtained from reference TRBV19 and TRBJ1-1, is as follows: DGGITQSPKYLFRKEGQNVTLSCEQNLNHDAMYWYRQDPGQGLRLIYYSQIVNDFQKGDIAEGYSVSREKKESFPLTVTSAQKNPTAFYLCASSIAGTGYTEAFFGQGTRLTVV.

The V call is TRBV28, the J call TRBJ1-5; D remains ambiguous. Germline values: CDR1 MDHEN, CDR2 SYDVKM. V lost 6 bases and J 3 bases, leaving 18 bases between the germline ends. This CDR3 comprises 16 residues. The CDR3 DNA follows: TGTGCCAGCAGGCCCAGCGGGGTGGGCGACAATCAGCCCCAGCATTTT. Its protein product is CASRPSGVGDNQPQHF.

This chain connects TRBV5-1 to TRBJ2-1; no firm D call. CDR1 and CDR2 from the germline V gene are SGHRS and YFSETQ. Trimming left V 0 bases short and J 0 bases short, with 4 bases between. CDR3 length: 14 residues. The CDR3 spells CASSLAGSYNEQFF. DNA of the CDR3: TGCGCCAGCAGCTTGGCGGGCTCCTACAATGAGCAGTTCTTC.

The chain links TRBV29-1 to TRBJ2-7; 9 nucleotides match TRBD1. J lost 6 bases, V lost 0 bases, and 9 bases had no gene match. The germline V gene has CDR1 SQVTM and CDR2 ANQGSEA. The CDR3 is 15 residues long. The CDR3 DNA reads TGCAGCGTTGAAGAAACGGGACAGGGTGCGACCGAGCAGTACTTC. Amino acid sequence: CSVEETGQGATEQYF.

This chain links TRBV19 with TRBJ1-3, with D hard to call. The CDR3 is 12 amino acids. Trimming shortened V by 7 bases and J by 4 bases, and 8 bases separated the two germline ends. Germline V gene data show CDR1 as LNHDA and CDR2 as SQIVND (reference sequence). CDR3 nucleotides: TGTGCCAGTATCTCCCCCGGAAACACCATATATTTT. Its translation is CASISPGNTIYF.

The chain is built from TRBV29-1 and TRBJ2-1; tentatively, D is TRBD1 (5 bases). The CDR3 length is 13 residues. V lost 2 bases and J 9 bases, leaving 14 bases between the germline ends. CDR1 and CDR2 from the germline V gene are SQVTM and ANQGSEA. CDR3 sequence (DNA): TGCAGCGTTGAATTTGGCAGGGCAGGTGAGCAGTTCTTC. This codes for CSVEFGRAGEQFF.

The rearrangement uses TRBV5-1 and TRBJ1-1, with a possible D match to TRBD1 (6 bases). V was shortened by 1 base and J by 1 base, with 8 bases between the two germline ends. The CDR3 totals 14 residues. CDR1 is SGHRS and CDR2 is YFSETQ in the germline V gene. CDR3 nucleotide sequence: TGCGCCAGCAGCTTGTACAGGGAGAACACTGAAGCTTTCTTT. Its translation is CASSLYRENTEAFF. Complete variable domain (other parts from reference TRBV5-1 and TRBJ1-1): KAGVTQTPRYLIKTRGQQVTLSCSPISGHRSVSWYQQTPGQGLQFLFEYFSETQRNKGNFPGRFSGRQFSNSRSEMNVSTLELGDSALYLCASSLYRENTEAFFGQGTRLTVV.

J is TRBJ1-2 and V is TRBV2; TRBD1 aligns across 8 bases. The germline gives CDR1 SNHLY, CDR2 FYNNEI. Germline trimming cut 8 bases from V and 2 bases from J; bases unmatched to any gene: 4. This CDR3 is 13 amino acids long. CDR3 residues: CASPRTGNYGYTF. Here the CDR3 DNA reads TGTGCCAGCCCGAGGACAGGGAACTATGGCTACACCTTC. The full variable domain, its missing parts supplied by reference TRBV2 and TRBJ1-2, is EPEVTQTPSHQVTQMGQEVILRCVPISNHLYFYWYRQILGQKVEFLVSFYNNEISEKSEIFDDQFSVERPDGSNFTLKIRSTKLEDSAMYFCASPRTGNYGYTFGSGTRLTVV.

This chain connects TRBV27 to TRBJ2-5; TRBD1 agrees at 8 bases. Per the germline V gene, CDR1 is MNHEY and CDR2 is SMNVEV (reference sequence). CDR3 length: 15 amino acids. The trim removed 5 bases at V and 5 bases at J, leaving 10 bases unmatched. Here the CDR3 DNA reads TGTGCCAGCAGTCTTCGGGACAGGCAGTGGGAGACCCAGTACTTC. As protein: CASSLRDRQWETQYF.

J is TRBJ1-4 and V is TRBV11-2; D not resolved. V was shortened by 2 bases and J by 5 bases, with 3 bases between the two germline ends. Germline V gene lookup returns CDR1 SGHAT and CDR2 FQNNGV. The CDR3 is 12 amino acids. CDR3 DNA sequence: TGTGCCAGCAGCTTACAAAATGAAAAACTGTTTTTT. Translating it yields CASSLQNEKLFF.

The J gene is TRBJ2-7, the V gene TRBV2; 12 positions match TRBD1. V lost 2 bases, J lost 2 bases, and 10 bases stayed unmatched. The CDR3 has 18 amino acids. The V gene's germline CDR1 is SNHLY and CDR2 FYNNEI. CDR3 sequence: CASSEQKGGQGATYEQYF. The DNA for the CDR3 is TGTGCCAGCAGTGAACAGAAGGGGGGACAGGGGGCTACCTACGAGCAGTACTTC.

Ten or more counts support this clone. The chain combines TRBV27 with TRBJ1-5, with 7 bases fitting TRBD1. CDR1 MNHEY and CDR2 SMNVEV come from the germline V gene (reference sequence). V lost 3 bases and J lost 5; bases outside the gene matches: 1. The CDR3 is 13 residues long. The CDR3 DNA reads TGTGCCAGCAGTTTCCAGGGGGATCAGCCCCAGCATTTT. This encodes CASSFQGDQPQHF.

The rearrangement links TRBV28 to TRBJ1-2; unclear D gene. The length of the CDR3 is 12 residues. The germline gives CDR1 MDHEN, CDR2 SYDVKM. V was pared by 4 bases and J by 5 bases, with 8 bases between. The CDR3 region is CASSYTEYGYTF. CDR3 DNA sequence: TGTGCCAGCAGTTATACAGAATATGGCTACACCTTC.

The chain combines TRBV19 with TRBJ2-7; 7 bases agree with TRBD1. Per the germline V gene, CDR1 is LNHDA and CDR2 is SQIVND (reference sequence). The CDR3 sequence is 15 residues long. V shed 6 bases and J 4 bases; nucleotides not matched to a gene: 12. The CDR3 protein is CASREKTGLGYEQYF. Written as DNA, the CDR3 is TGTGCCAGTAGGGAAAAGACAGGGCTGGGATACGAGCAGTACTTC.

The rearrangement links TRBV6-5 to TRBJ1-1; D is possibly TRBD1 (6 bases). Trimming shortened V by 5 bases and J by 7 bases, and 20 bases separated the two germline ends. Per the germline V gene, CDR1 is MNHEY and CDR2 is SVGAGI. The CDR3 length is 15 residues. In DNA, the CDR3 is TGTGCCAGCAGTCTTACTCCATACAGGGTGGATGAAGCTTTCTTT. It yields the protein CASSLTPYRVDEAFF.

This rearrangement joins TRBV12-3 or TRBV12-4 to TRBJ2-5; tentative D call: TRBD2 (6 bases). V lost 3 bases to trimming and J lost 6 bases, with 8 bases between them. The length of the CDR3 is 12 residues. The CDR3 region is CASSLGGKTQYF. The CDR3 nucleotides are TGTGCCAGCAGTTTGGGAGGAAAGACCCAGTACTTC.

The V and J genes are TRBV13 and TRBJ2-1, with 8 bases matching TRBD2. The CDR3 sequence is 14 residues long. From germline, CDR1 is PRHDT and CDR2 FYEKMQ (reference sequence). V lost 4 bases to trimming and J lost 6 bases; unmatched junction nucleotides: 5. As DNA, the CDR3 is TGTGCCAGCAGCTCTTTCGGACTAGCCAATGAGCAGTTCTTC. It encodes CASSSFGLANEQFF.

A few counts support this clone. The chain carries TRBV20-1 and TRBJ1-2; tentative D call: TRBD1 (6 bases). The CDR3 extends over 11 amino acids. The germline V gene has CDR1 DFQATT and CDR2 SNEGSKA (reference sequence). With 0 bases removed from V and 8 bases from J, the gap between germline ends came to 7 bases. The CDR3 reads CSARDQGGYTF. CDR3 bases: TGCAGTGCTAGAGATCAGGGGGGCTACACCTTC.

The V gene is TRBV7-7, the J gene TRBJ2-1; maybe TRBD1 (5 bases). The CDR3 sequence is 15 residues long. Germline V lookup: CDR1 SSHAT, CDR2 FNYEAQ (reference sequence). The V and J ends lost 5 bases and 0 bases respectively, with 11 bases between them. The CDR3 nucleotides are TGTGCCAGCAGCCCCGGACACTCCTCCTACAATGAGCAGTTCTTC. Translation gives CASSPGHSSYNEQFF.

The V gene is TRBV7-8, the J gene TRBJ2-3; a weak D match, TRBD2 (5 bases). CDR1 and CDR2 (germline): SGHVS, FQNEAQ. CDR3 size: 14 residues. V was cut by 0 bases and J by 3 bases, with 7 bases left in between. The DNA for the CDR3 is TGTGCCAGCAGCTTAGCGGGAGCGACAGATACGCAGTATTTT. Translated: CASSLAGATDTQYF.

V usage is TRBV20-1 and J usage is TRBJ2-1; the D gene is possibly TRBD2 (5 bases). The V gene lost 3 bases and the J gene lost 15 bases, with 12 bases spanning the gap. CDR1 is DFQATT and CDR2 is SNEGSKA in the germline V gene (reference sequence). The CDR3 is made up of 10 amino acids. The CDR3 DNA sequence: TGCAGTGCTAGCCGGGATGTGTTGTTCTTC. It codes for CSASRDVLFF.

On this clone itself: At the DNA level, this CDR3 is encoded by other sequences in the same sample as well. Written as DNA, the CDR3 is TGTGCCAGCAGTCTGCAGGGGGGCTATGGCTACACCTTC. It codes for CASSLQGGYGYTF. The genes are TRBV6-5 and TRBJ1-2; 7 bases are shared with TRBD1. Germline-derived CDR1 and CDR2 are MNHEY and SVGAGI. This CDR3 is built from 13 residues. Unmatched junction bases numbered 4, after V lost 5 bases and J lost 4 bases.

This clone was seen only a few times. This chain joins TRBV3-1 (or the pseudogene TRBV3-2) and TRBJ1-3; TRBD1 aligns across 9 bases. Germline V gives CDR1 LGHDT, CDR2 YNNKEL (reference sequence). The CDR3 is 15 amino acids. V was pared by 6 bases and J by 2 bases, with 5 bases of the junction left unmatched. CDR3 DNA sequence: TGTGCCAGCAGTTGGGGACAGGGTACTGGAAACACCATATATTTT. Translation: CASSWGQGTGNTIYF.

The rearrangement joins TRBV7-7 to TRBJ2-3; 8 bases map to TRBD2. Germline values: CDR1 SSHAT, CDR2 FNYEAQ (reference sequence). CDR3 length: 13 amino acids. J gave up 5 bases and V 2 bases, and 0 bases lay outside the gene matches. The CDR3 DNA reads TGTGCCAGCAGCTTAAGCGGGAGAGATACGCAGTATTTT. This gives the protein CASSLSGRDTQYF.

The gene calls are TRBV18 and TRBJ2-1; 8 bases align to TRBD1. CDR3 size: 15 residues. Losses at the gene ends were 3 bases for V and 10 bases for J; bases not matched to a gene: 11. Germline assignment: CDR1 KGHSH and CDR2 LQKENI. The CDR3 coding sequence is TGTGCCAGCTCACCCCCCGGGACAGGCTTGGGAGAGCAGTTCTTC. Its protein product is CASSPPGTGLGEQFF.

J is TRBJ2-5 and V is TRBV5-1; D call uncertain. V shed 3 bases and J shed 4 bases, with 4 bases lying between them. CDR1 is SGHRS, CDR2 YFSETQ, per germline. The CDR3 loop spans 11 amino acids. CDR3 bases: TGCGCCAGCAGCTCGCGAGAGACCCAGTACTTC. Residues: CASSSRETQYF.

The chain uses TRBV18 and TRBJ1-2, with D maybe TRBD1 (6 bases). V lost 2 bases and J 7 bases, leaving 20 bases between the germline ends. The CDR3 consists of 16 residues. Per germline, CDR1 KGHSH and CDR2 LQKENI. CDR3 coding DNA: TGTGCCAGCTCACCAATATACGGGGGGCAGTCGAGTGGCTACACCTTC. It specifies CASSPIYGGQSSGYTF.

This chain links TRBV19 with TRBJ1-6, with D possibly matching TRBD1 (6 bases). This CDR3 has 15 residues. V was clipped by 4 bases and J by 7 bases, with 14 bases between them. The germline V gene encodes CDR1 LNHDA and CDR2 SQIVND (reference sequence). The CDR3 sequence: CASSTYREGNSPLHF. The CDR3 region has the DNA TGTGCCAGTAGTACCTACAGGGAGGGGAATTCACCCCTCCACTTT.

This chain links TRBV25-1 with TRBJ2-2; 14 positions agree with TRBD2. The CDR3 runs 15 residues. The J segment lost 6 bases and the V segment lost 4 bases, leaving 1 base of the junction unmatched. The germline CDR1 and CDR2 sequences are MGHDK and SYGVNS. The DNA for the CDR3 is TGTGCCAGCAGTGCGGGACTAGCGGGAGCCGGGGAGCTGTTTTTT. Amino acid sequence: CASSAGLAGAGELFF.